This T cell receptor (beta chain) was captured by sequencing in a study of CD8+ T cells in alopecia areata. At the level of the study: Treated patients took oral tofacitinib at 5 to 10 mg twice daily. Patients remained on tofacitinib for 6 to 18 months and then went 6 months without it.

This clone was seen more than once but under ten times. Its antigen is currently unknown. The germline CDR1 and CDR2 sequences are SGHTA and FQGNSA. V lost 5 bases and J lost 2; bases outside the gene matches: 6. The CDR3 has 15 amino acids. Alopecia areata patients gave lesional scalp punch biopsies and peripheral blood samples. TCR sequencing used cDNA made by reverse transcription of extracted RNA. Some clones are missing from TCRdb's copy, which holds only in-frame ones; the method was immunoSEQ multiplex PCR. The sample lists roughly 250,000 clones; roughly two thirds were seen once. Overall study results and limits: Normal scalp showed lower clonality than lesional scalp, especially alopecia totalis/universalis.

The specimen was CD4+ T cells sorted from blood, collected at week 0. The chain combines TRBV7-2 with TRBJ2-3, with 8 bases fitting TRBD2. The receptor comes from a human donor with alopecia areata. CDR3 sequence reads: CASSPGLVNTDTQYF. The CDR3 DNA sequence: TGTGCCAGCAGCCCGGGACTAGTGAACACAGATACGCAGTATTTT.